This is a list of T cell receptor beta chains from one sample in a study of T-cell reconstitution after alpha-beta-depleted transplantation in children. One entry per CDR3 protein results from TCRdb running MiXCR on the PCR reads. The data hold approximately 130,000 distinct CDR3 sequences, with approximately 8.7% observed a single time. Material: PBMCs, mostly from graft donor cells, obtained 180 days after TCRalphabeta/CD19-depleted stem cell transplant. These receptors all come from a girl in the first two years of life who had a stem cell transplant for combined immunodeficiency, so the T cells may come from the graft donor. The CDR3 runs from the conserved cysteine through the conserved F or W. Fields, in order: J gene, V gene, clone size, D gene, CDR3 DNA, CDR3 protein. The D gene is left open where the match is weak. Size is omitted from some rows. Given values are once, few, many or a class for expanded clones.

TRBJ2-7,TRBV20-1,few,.,TGCAGTGCTAGTCCCATGCTGGCAGGGTATTACGAGCAGTACTTC,CSASPMLAGYYEQYF
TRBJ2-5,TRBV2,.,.,TGTGCCAGCCTTCGCAACAGCTTCCAAGAGACCCAGTACTTC,CASLRNSFQETQYF
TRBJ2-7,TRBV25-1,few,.,TGTGCCAGCAGTGAAGTGGGGGCAGGTCCCTACGAGCAGTACTTC,CASSEVGAGPYEQYF
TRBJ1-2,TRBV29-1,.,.,TGCAGCGTTGAGGGGGCCCGCGGCTACACCTTC,CSVEGARGYTF
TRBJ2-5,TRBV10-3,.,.,TGTGCCATCAGTGAGTCGTCGAGGGGTCGAGAGACCCAGTACTTC,CAISESSRGRETQYF
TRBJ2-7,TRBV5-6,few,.,TGTGCCAGCAGCTTGGGGGACGGGGCCTACGAGCAGTACTTC,CASSLGDGAYEQYF
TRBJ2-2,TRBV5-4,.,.,TGTGCCAGCAGCTCGTACGGGAGACATCTGAACACCGGGGAGCTGTTTTTT,CASSSYGRHLNTGELFF
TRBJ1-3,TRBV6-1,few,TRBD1,TGTGCCAGCAGTGAAGTTACGGGACAGCGGGATTTT,CASSEVTGQRDF
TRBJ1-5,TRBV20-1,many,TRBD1,TGCAGTGCTCGTCGCAGGGGGAATCAGCCCCAGCATTTT,CSARRRGNQPQHF
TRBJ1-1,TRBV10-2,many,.,TGCGCCAGCATTCCGGTGAGTGAAGGCACTGAAGCTTTCTTT,CASIPVSEGTEAFF
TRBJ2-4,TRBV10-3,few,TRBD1,TGTGCCATCAGTGTGGGGACAGGGGGCAAGTACATTCAGTACTTC,CAISVGTGGKYIQYF
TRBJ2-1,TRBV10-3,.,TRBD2,TGTGCCATCCCTTTCCCCTTGACTAGCGGGCCGAGGGACAATGAGCAGTTCTTC,CAIPFPLTSGPRDNEQFF
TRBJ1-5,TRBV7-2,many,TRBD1,TGTGCCAGCAGCAGGGACAGCCGCAGGAATCAGCCCCAGCATTTT,CASSRDSRRNQPQHF
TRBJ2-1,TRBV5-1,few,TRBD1,TGCGCCAGCAGCTCCGGACAGGGACGAAGTACGTACAATGAGCAGTTCTTC,CASSSGQGRSTYNEQFF
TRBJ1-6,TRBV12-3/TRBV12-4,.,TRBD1,TGTGCCAGCAGACAACAGGGGGTAGGCTATAATTCACCCCTCCACTTT,CASRQQGVGYNSPLHF
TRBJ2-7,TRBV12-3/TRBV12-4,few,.,TGTGCCAGCAGTTTAATCGCAGGGATAGGCTACGAGCAGTACTTC,CASSLIAGIGYEQYF
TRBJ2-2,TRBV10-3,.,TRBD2,TGTGCCATCAGTGACCTAGCGGGATCGAACACCGGGGAGCTGTTTTTT,CAISDLAGSNTGELFF
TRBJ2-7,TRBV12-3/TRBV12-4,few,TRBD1,TGTGCCAGCACCCGGACAGGGGTCGGTGAGCAGTACTTC,CASTRTGVGEQYF
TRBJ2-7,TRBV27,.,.,TGTGCCAGCAGTTCCGGGGAGTACTACGAGCAGTACTTC,CASSSGEYYEQYF
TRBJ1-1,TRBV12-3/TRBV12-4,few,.,TGTGCCAGCACACCGGGAAACACTGAAGCTTTCTTT,CASTPGNTEAFF